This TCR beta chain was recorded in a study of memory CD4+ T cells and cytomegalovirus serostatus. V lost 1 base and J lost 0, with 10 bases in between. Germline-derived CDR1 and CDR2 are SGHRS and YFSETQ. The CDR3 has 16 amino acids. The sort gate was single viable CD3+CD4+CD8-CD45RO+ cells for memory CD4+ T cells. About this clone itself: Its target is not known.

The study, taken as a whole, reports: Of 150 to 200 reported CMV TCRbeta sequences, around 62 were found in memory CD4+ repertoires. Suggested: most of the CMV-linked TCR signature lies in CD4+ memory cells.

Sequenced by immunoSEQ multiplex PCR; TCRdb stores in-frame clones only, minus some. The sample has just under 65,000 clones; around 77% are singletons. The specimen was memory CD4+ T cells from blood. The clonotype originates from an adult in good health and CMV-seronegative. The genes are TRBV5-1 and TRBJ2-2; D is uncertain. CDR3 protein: CASSLNSAANTGELFF. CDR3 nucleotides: TGCGCCAGCAGCTTGAACAGCGCCGCGAACACCGGGGAGCTGTTTTTT.